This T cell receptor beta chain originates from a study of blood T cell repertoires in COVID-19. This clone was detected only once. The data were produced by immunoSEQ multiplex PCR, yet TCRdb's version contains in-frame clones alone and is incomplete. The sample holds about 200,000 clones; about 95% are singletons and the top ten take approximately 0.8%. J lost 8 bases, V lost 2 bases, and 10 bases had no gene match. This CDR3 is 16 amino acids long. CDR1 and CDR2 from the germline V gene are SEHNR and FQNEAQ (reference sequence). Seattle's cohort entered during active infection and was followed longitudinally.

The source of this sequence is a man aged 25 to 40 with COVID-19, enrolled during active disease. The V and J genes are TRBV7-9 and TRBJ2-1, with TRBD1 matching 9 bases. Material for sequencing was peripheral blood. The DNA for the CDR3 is TGTGCCAGCAGCTTATCGCCGACAGGGGGTGCGGATGAGCAGTTCTTC. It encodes CASSLSPTGGADEQFF.